Shown below are 29 T cell receptor beta chains from a single sample sequenced in a study of cytomegalovirus exposure and HLA in healthy donors. Primers included in the PCR were 60 Vbeta and 13 Jbeta primers. The repertoire was sequenced with immunoSEQ multiplex PCR; TCRdb's copy has only in-frame clones and lacks some. The data hold tens of thousands of clones, with around three quarters observed a single time. The sample comprised PBMCs. These receptors all come from a man aged 25-40 years in good health and CMV-seronegative.

V is TRBV28 and J is TRBJ2-2; TRBD2 is a possible D gene (5 bases). In germline, CDR1 is MDHEN, CDR2 SYDVKM. The V end was cut by 0 bases, the J end by 1 base, with 9 bases between. This CDR3 is built from 16 residues. This chain's CDR3 is CASSLWVGENTGELFF. The CDR3 region has the DNA TGTGCCAGCAGTTTATGGGTCGGGGAGAACACCGGGGAGCTGTTTTTT.

J is TRBJ1-1 and V is TRBV7-9, with a weak D call TRBD1 (5 bases). CDR3 size: 14 residues. The V gene lost 5 bases and the J gene lost 3 bases, with 13 bases spanning the gap. Germline CDR1 SEHNR, CDR2 FQNEAQ (reference sequence). The CDR3 here is CASSRGSGDTEAFF. The CDR3 DNA reads TGTGCCAGCAGCCGGGGATCGGGGGACACTGAAGCTTTCTTT.

The chain combines TRBV7-8 with TRBJ2-1, with 8 bases lining up with TRBD2. CDR3 length: 16 residues. J lost 1 base, V lost 5 bases, and 7 bases had no gene match. Germline V gene lookup returns CDR1 SGHVS and CDR2 FQNEAQ. The CDR3 here is CASSRTSGLSYNEQFF. CDR3 in DNA: TGTGCCAGCAGCCGTACTAGCGGCCTTTCCTACAATGAGCAGTTCTTC.

The genes are TRBV13 and TRBJ2-6; TRBD2 aligns across 7 bases. Losses at the gene ends were 0 bases for V and 4 bases for J; bases not matched to a gene: 6. CDR1 and CDR2 from the germline V gene are PRHDT and FYEKMQ (reference sequence). The CDR3 runs to 17 residues. The CDR3 DNA reads as TGTGCCAGCAGCTTAGGCCTACGGGGGGTGGGGGCCAACGTCCTGACTTTC. Amino acid sequence: CASSLGLRGVGANVLTF.

The chain uses TRBV19 and TRBJ2-3; D might be TRBD2 (6 bases). Trimming cost V 3 bases and J 2 bases, with 12 bases left between them. Germline V gene lookup returns CDR1 LNHDA and CDR2 SQIVND (reference sequence). CDR3 length equals 15 residues. The CDR3 spells CASSIQTRTTDTQYF. CDR3 in DNA: TGTGCCAGTAGTATCCAGACTAGAACCACAGATACGCAGTATTTT.

The V call is TRBV10-3, the J call TRBJ1-6, with 7 bases aligning to TRBD1. V was pared by 4 bases and J by 1 base, with 4 bases of the junction left unmatched. From germline, CDR1 is ENHRY and CDR2 SYGVKD. The CDR3 consists of 16 residues. CDR3 region: CAISGTGRSYNSPLHF. Written as DNA, the CDR3 is TGTGCCATCAGTGGGACAGGACGGTCCTATAATTCACCCCTCCACTTT.

J is TRBJ2-7 and V is TRBV6-1; D gene uncertain. Germline V CDR1 and CDR2: MNHNS, SASEGT. Trimming removed 6 bases from V and 4 bases from J, with 4 bases in between. This CDR3 has 10 amino acids. CDR3 DNA sequence: TGTGCCAGCAGCTTATACGAGCAGTACTTC. Translated, it gives CASSLYEQYF.

The chain recombines TRBV27 with TRBJ2-3; D call uncertain. V was clipped by 8 bases and J by 0 bases, with 18 bases between them. The CDR3 length is 16 residues. CDR1 is MNHEY and CDR2 is SMNVEV in the germline V gene (reference sequence). The CDR3 spells CASSQNSYTSTDTQYF. Written as DNA, the CDR3 is TGTGCCAGCTCCCAGAACAGCTACACTAGCACAGATACGCAGTATTTT.

This clone has a single count. The chain links TRBV7-6 to TRBJ2-7, with a weak D call TRBD1 (6 bases). V lost 5 bases to trimming and J lost 6 bases, with 8 bases between them. The CDR3 has 11 amino acids. Germline V lookup: CDR1 SGHVS, CDR2 FNYEAQ. DNA for the CDR3: TGTGCCAGCAGCGCAGGGGTCGAGCAGTACTTC. Its protein is CASSAGVEQYF.

With respect to this clone: In the same sample, other DNA sequences code for this CDR3. The V gene is TRBV29-1, the J gene TRBJ2-3, with D perhaps matching TRBD2 (6 bases). The V and J ends lost 1 base and 5 bases respectively, with 10 bases between them. Germline CDR1 reads SQVTM; CDR2 reads ANQGSEA. The CDR3 spans 13 residues. CDR3 nucleotides: TGCAGCGTTGAAGCGGGAGCGGAAGATACGCAGTATTTT. Translating it yields CSVEAGAEDTQYF.

This chain links TRBV19 with TRBJ1-5; D is undetermined. The CDR3 length is 12 residues. With 6 bases removed from V and 4 bases from J, the gap between germline ends came to 7 bases. Per the germline V gene, CDR1 is LNHDA and CDR2 is SQIVND (reference sequence). The CDR3, as DNA: TGTGCCAGTAGGGAGACGAATCAGCCCCAGCATTTT. Amino acids: CASRETNQPQHF.

The chain carries TRBV27 and TRBJ1-5; the D gene is possibly TRBD1 (5 bases). V gave up 2 bases and J gave up 2 bases, with 7 bases separating them. The CDR3 sequence is 14 residues long. Germline-derived CDR1 and CDR2 are MNHEY and SMNVEV (reference sequence). CDR3 region: CASSLGHRNQPQHF. The CDR3 nucleotides are TGTGCCAGCAGTTTAGGACACCGCAATCAGCCCCAGCATTTT.

The chain couples TRBV4-2 to TRBJ1-2; D uncertain. The germline CDR1 and CDR2 sequences are LGHNA and YNFKEQ. The CDR3 has 15 residues. Deletions cut 3 bases from V and 5 bases from J, with 16 bases between. DNA for the CDR3: TGTGCCAGCAGCCAGGAAGACGGGATTCTTTATGGCTACACCTTC. Translating gives CASSQEDGILYGYTF.

For this clone: At one end the junction does not follow the germline gene, possibly because of a read error. The chain combines TRBV27 with TRBJ2-2, with D maybe TRBD2 (5 bases). The CDR3 runs 15 residues. Germline CDR1 reads MNHEY; CDR2 reads SMNVEV (reference sequence). The CDR3 region has the DNA TGTGCCAGCAGTTCGCGCGGGTCGAAAACCGGGGAGCTGTTTTTT. Encoded protein: CASSSRGSKTGELFF.

The genes are TRBV18 and TRBJ2-5; D gene uncertain. CDR1 KGHSH and CDR2 LQKENI come from the germline V gene. CDR3 length: 15 residues. V dropped 2 bases and J dropped 5 bases, with 15 bases sitting between them. CDR3 region: CASSPDRSPAETQYF. The CDR3 coding sequence is TGTGCCAGCTCACCAGATCGTTCACCTGCGGAGACCCAGTACTTC.

The gene calls are TRBV27 and TRBJ2-1; D uncertain. This CDR3 region has 11 residues. Germline values: CDR1 MNHEY, CDR2 SMNVEV (reference sequence). Between the trimmed V and J ends, which lost 7 bases and 5 bases, there was a span of 6 bases. The CDR3 DNA is TGTGCCAGCACCTTCGACAATGAGCAGTTCTTC. Protein sequence: CASTFDNEQFF.

The chain is built from TRBV6-5 and TRBJ2-1, with unresolved D. CDR1 is MNHEY and CDR2 is SVGAGI in the germline V gene. V dropped 5 bases and J dropped 7 bases, with 18 bases sitting between them. This CDR3 has 15 amino acids. The CDR3 sequence: CASSGNSLPRNEQFF. DNA for the CDR3: TGTGCCAGCAGTGGAAACTCCCTCCCGAGGAATGAGCAGTTCTTC.

The chain joins TRBV5-1 to TRBJ2-7; the match to TRBD2 covers 11 bases. In germline, CDR1 is SGHRS, CDR2 YFSETQ. J was trimmed by 3 bases and V by 0 bases; bases with no gene match: 11. CDR3 length: 18 residues. CDR3: CASSLVPGTGTSGYEQYF. The DNA for the CDR3 is TGCGCCAGCAGCTTGGTGCCGGGGACCGGGACTAGCGGCTACGAGCAGTACTTC.

V and J are TRBV19 and TRBJ1-5, with 7 bases aligning to TRBD1. The germline V gene encodes CDR1 LNHDA and CDR2 SQIVND (reference sequence). The CDR3 sequence is 15 residues long. The junction had 5 bases not matched to a gene; V was cut back by 3 bases and J by 3 bases. The CDR3 DNA is TGTGCCAGTAGTATCGACAGGGATGACAATCAGCCCCAGCATTTT. It encodes CASSIDRDDNQPQHF.

DNA of the CDR3: TGTGCCAGCAGTTTAGCCCTAGGAACAGGGGGAAAGGGGTTGTATGGCTACACCTTC. The encoded protein is CASSLALGTGGKGLYGYTF. The gene calls are TRBV27 and TRBJ1-2, with 8 positions matching TRBD1. The CDR3 totals 19 residues. V lost 2 bases and J lost 5; bases outside the gene matches: 19. Germline V gene sequence: CDR1 MNHEY, CDR2 SMNVEV (reference sequence).

This chain uses TRBV12-1 with TRBJ1-2. TRBV12-1 is shown as a pseudogene. This CDR3 is built from 18 residues. CDR3 sequence (DNA): TGTGCCAGCAGCTTTGCCGGAGGGAGATTCTCCTTTAACTATGGCTACACCTTC. It is translated as CASSFAGGRFSFNYGYTF.

The chain combines TRBV14 with TRBJ2-1, with unresolved D. From germline, CDR1 is SGHDN and CDR2 FVKESK. Trimming left V 1 base short and J 9 bases short, with 13 bases between. The CDR3 loop spans 14 amino acids. The CDR3 bases are TGTGCCAGCAGCCAAGGCTCTAGGTTAAGTGAGCAGTTCTTC. This encodes CASSQGSRLSEQFF.

CDR3: CASTGGRGAFF. The DNA for the CDR3 is TGTGCCAGCACCGGGGGGAGAGGAGCTTTCTTT. This chain uses TRBV25-1 with TRBJ1-1; perhaps TRBD1 as D (5 bases). The V gene lost 7 bases and the J gene lost 10 bases, with 13 bases spanning the gap. The germline CDR1 and CDR2 sequences are MGHDK and SYGVNS. CDR3 length: 11 residues.

The rearrangement uses TRBV7-2 and TRBJ1-2; D is ambiguous. The CDR3 runs to 15 residues. V was shortened by 2 bases and J by 5 bases, with 15 bases between the two germline ends. Germline-derived CDR1 and CDR2 are SGHTA and FQGNSA. CDR3 coding DNA: TGTGCCAGCAGCTTACGGGAGACATCCCTATATGGCTACACCTTC. This encodes CASSLRETSLYGYTF.

The count of this clone is one. V and J are TRBV4-1 and TRBJ2-7, with TRBD1 matching over 7 bases. V dropped 3 bases and J dropped 3; count of bases not matched to a gene: 5. This CDR3 has 14 amino acids. The germline gives CDR1 MGHRA, CDR2 YSYEKL. The CDR3 nucleotides are TGCGCCAGCAGCCAGAGGACAGGCTTCTACGAGCAGTACTTC. Residues: CASSQRTGFYEQYF.

The chain is built from TRBV9 and TRBJ1-2; D is undetermined. V was cut by 4 bases and J by 4 bases, with 14 bases left in between. CDR1 is SGDLS, CDR2 YYNGEE, per germline. There are 14 residues in the CDR3. The CDR3 DNA follows: TGTGCCAGCAGCCCCGCGGAAAATCGCTATGGCTACACCTTC. Translated, it gives CASSPAENRYGYTF.

This rearrangement joins TRBV25-1 to TRBJ1-2; a possible D gene is TRBD1 (6 bases). The CDR3 runs 13 residues. The ends were cut back, 1 base at V and 11 bases at J, with 14 bases in the middle. The germline CDR1 and CDR2 sequences are MGHDK and SYGVNS. CDR3 sequence reads: CASSELQGGRYTF. CDR3 DNA sequence: TGTGCCAGCAGTGAATTACAGGGAGGGAGGTACACCTTC.

This clone was recorded only once. The chain uses TRBV6-1 and TRBJ1-4; TRBD1 matches 8 bases. V gave up 7 bases and J gave up 8 bases; unmatched junction bases: 6. Germline V gene data show CDR1 as MNHNS and CDR2 as SASEGT. The CDR3 length is 13 residues. The CDR3 DNA is TGTGCCAGCACGGAAGCAGGGGGCGAAAAACTGTTTTTT. Its translation is CASTEAGGEKLFF.

V and J are TRBV7-2 and TRBJ2-7, with a possible D match to TRBD1 (6 bases). V lost 7 bases to trimming and J lost 6 bases, with 13 bases between them. The CDR3 covers 12 residues. Germline assignment: CDR1 SGHTA and CDR2 FQGNSA. The CDR3, as DNA: TGTGCCAGCACGCTCAGGGGCTCCGAGCAGTACTTC. It translates to CASTLRGSEQYF.